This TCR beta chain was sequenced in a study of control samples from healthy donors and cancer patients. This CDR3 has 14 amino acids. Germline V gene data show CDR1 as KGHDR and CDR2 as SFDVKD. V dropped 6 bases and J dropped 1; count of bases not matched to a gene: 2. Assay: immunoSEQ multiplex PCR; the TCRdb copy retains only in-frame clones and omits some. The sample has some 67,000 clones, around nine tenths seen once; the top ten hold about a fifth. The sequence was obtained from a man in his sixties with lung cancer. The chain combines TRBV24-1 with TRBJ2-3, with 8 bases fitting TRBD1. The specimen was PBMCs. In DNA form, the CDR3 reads TGTGCCACCAGTAGGGGACAGGGCACAGATACGCAGTATTTT. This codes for CATSRGQGTDTQYF.